Listed below are T cell receptor beta chains from one sample, sequenced in a study of identical twins. TCRdb passed the 5' RACE reads through MiXCR, listing each CDR3 protein once. The table has about 690,000 distinct CDR3 sequences, 6% to 6.5% seen once. The sequenced material came from naive T cells sorted from blood. Source of these receptors: a man younger than 30 in good health. Each CDR3 is given without its conserved first and last residue.

TRBJ1-1 TRBV29-1 SVDGEQKAF
TRBJ1-5 TRBV6-5 ASSYNQVSPQH
TRBJ2-7 TRBV6-2/TRBV6-3 ASNSILRKGPYEQY
TRBJ2-1 TRBV12-3/TRBV12-4 ASSSPSGLRDSNEQF
TRBJ2-7 TRBV14 ASSQTSGLYEQY
TRBJ1-5 TRBV7-8 ASSVSRLSNQPQH
TRBJ2-3 TRBV12-3/TRBV12-4 ASSITSDPDTQY
TRBJ2-3 TRBV20-1 SARSSDYTDTQY
TRBJ2-1 TRBV20-1 SATLGHNEQF
TRBJ1-1 TRBV2 ASSEEVGGNTEAF
TRBJ2-2 TRBV4-3 ASSQPGGWTGELF
TRBJ2-1 TRBV12-3/TRBV12-4 ASTRQGNPQF
TRBJ2-1 TRBV4-1 ASSPRGSVSSYNEQF
TRBJ2-7 TRBV20-1 SARVGSTGGDEQY
TRBJ2-1 TRBV6-2/TRBV6-3 ASRRSSGLSNEQF
TRBJ1-1 TRBV5-1 ASSFTGESDEAF
TRBJ2-3 TRBV2 ASRANSGSWTDTQY
TRBJ1-1 TRBV7-9 ASSLDGLRTEAF
TRBJ1-4 TRBV9 ASSVAPGTGTEKLF
TRBJ2-2 TRBV29-1 SVRGGAGELF
TRBJ2-5 TRBV15 ATGLGGQETQY
TRBJ2-3 TRBV20-1 SAPLAGAQY
TRBJ2-1 TRBV20-1 SAGPGGSSYNEQF
TRBJ2-5 TRBV5-4 ASSRTSGVQETQY
TRBJ2-2 TRBV12-3/TRBV12-4 ASSLGAGVRTGELF
TRBJ2-2 TRBV12-3/TRBV12-4 ASSPPTGTGELF
TRBJ2-4 TRBV5-1 ASSLAQGVGTKNIQY
TRBJ2-7 TRBV6-1 ASSPYTGKYEQY
TRBJ2-5 TRBV7-2 ASSPRTSGRALETQY
TRBJ2-5 TRBV12-3/TRBV12-4 ASSRGELETQY
TRBJ2-1 TRBV11-1 ASSLSGTPLF
TRBJ2-3 TRBV6-2/TRBV6-3 ASSYATGGGGDTQY
TRBJ2-5 TRBV20-1 SAGTSGRVEETQY
TRBJ2-7 TRBV19 ATSRQGGYYEQY
TRBJ2-5 TRBV20-1 SARGAEKETQY
TRBJ2-7 TRBV5-1 ASSLPWDREGYEQY
TRBJ2-7 TRBV20-1 SAPAGTFYEQY
TRBJ2-3 TRBV14 ASSRTSGRGRY
TRBJ1-1 TRBV29-1 SVEDKGLVAEAF
TRBJ1-5 TRBV12-3/TRBV12-4 ASRRTGGDQPQH
TRBJ2-7 TRBV6-2/TRBV6-3 ASRGLPSSYEQY
TRBJ1-2 TRBV20-1 SASTGGNYGYT
TRBJ2-5 TRBV29-1 STAVAEFKETQY
TRBJ2-1 TRBV20-1 SASGAGGNDEQF
TRBJ2-1 TRBV6-4 ASSVRAGEQF
TRBJ2-1 TRBV10-3 AIMPPGTSGNEQF
TRBJ2-5 TRBV9 ASSANIGLAEETQY
TRBJ2-7 TRBV6-1 ASSATGGGRGLAAYEQY